Detailed here is one TCR beta chain. Time point of the sample: baseline pretreatment blood. Treatment specified: 15 Gy SBRT to primary tumor, nephrectomy 4 weeks later. The repertoire was sequenced with immunoSEQ multiplex PCR; TCRdb's copy has only in-frame clones and lacks some. The data hold about 140,000 clones, with roughly 80% observed a single time. The CDR3 covers 13 residues. Trimming pared 5 bases from V and 11 bases from J, leaving 16 bases between. Germline CDR1 is SGHVS and CDR2 is FQNEAQ. This entry comes from a study of radiation and T cells in renal cell carcinoma. The receptor was derived from a woman aged 45-60 years with renal cell carcinoma. Sequences were derived from blood, sampled from a patient whose treatment included radiotherapy and nephrectomy. The J gene is TRBJ1-5, the V gene TRBV7-8; D gene uncertain. CDR3 sequence (DNA): TGTGCCAGCAGCCTACGGGAAATGGCAGCCCAGCATTTT. Translated: CASSLREMAAQHF.